The 27 T cell receptor beta chains in this list originate from one sample, sequenced in a study of shared clonotypes between healthy human individuals. The table came from immunoSEQ multiplex PCR; TCRdb's copy has only in-frame clones and leaves some out. The sample contains around 2,000,000 clones, about 95% of which appear only once. CD45RO negativity and positive selection for CCR7 defined naive CD8 cells, a population that excluded terminally differentiated effector memory CD45RA+ cells. The sample consisted of naive CD8+ T cells sorted from blood. The receptors shown here come from a man aged 18 to 29 in good health.

This clone was seen a few times. The genes are TRBV2 and TRBJ1-5, with a weak D call TRBD1 (5 bases). This CDR3 region has 15 residues. Germline CDR1 and CDR2: SNHLY and FYNNEI. Trimming took 4 bases from V and 0 from J, leaving 10 bases between them. The CDR3 sequence: CASSVPRDSNQPQHF. DNA of the CDR3: TGTGCCAGCAGTGTTCCCAGGGATAGCAATCAGCCCCAGCATTTT.

This clone has just one count. The sample contains more than one DNA sequence encoding this CDR3. This chain uses TRBV5-8 with TRBJ1-5; unclear D gene. The CDR3 totals 13 residues. Germline V CDR1 and CDR2: SGHTS, YDEGEE. V was pared by 2 bases and J by 7 bases, with 10 bases between. DNA for the CDR3: TGTGCCAGCAGCTTAGGCGCCGGACAGCCCCAGCATTTT. Amino acid sequence: CASSLGAGQPQHF. The whole variable domain, remainder taken from reference TRBV5-8 and TRBJ1-5, is EAGVTQSPTHLIKTRGQQATLRCSPISGHTSVYWYQQALGLGLQFLLWYDEGEERNRGNFPPRFSGRQFPNYSSELNVNALELEDSALYLCASSLGAGQPQHFGDGTRLSIL.

The V gene is TRBV9, the J gene TRBJ1-2; 10 nucleotides align to TRBD1. The CDR3 has 16 residues. The junction had 12 bases not matched to a gene; V was cut back by 6 bases and J by 4 bases. Germline CDR1 and CDR2: SGDLS and YYNGEE. CDR3 in amino acids: CASTQTGGMLGYGYTF. DNA for the CDR3: TGTGCCAGCACCCAGACAGGGGGCATGTTAGGCTATGGCTACACCTTC.

Turning to this clone: The same CDR3 arises from other DNA sequences in this sample as well. This sequence joins TRBV5-1 and TRBJ1-2; 7 bases line up with TRBD1. The CDR3 sequence is 14 residues long. The germline gives CDR1 SGHRS, CDR2 YFSETQ. The J segment lost 4 bases and the V segment lost 0 bases, leaving 3 bases of the junction unmatched. In DNA, the CDR3 is TGCGCCAGCAGCTTGGGACAGGGTGGCTATGGCTACACCTTC. Amino acids: CASSLGQGGYGYTF.

Remarks on this clone: This sample also contains other DNA sequences that code for the same CDR3. The chain recombines TRBV5-1 with TRBJ2-5; unclear D gene. This CDR3 is built from 13 residues. V was shortened by 0 bases and J by 2 bases, with 5 bases between the two germline ends. The V gene's germline CDR1 is SGHRS and CDR2 YFSETQ. CDR3 residues: CASSLGSQETQYF. CDR3 DNA: TGCGCCAGCAGCTTGGGTTCACAAGAGACCCAGTACTTC.

A note on this clone: Additional DNA sequences in this sample encode the identical CDR3. The chain couples TRBV28 to TRBJ2-7; D is ambiguous. CDR3 length equals 13 residues. The ends were cut back, 2 bases at V and 3 bases at J, with 8 bases in the middle. From germline, CDR1 is MDHEN and CDR2 SYDVKM. The CDR3 nucleotides read TGTGCCAGCAGTTTAAGCAGGTTCTACGAGCAGTACTTC. It encodes CASSLSRFYEQYF.

The chain employs TRBV25-1 and TRBJ1-5; D gene uncertain. The CDR3 length is 14 residues. The V gene's germline CDR1 is MGHDK and CDR2 SYGVNS. The germline V and J ends were trimmed by 2 bases and 5 bases, with 10 bases remaining between them. This chain's CDR3 is CASSEGSSYQPQHF. CDR3 sequence (DNA): TGTGCCAGCAGTGAAGGGTCAAGTTATCAGCCCCAGCATTTT.

The rearrangement links TRBV4-3 to TRBJ1-1, with D unclear. With 2 bases removed from V and 7 bases from J, the gap between germline ends came to 8 bases. The CDR3 runs to 12 residues. Per the germline V gene, CDR1 is LGHNA and CDR2 is YSLEER. The DNA for the CDR3 is TGCGCCAGCAGCCAAACGGCAGGTGAAGCTTTCTTT. It encodes CASSQTAGEAFF.

V and J are TRBV7-2 and TRBJ2-7; a possible D gene is TRBD2 (6 bases). Germline loops: CDR1 SGHTA, CDR2 FQGNSA. The CDR3 totals 14 residues. V lost 2 bases and J lost 3, with 11 bases in between. This CDR3 is CASSLLRGSYEQYF. DNA for the CDR3: TGTGCCAGCAGCTTATTACGGGGGAGCTACGAGCAGTACTTC.

The chain has TRBV28 and TRBJ1-6, with 8 bases that match TRBD1. V lost 5 bases and J lost 7; bases outside the gene matches: 10. Germline CDR1 is MDHEN and CDR2 is SYDVKM. CDR3 length: 16 residues. The CDR3 sequence is CASSPSTGGKNSPLHF. CDR3 coding DNA: TGTGCCAGCAGTCCCTCTACAGGGGGAAAGAATTCACCCCTCCACTTT.

The chain uses TRBV5-4 and TRBJ2-7; 7 positions match TRBD1. CDR3 length: 14 residues. CDR1 and CDR2 (germline): SGHNT, YYREEE (reference sequence). Germline trimming cut 1 base from V and 4 bases from J; bases unmatched to any gene: 5. The CDR3 region has the DNA TGTGCCAGCAGCTTGTTTTCAGGGGGATACGAGCAGTACTTC. Its protein product is CASSLFSGGYEQYF.

This sequence joins TRBV2 and TRBJ2-2; 10 positions agree with TRBD2. This CDR3 region has 16 residues. V lost 2 bases to trimming and J lost 6 bases; unmatched junction nucleotides: 6. CDR1 and CDR2 from the germline V gene are SNHLY and FYNNEI. The CDR3 DNA sequence: TGTGCCAGCAGTGAAATGACTAGCGGGTGGTCCGGGGAGCTGTTTTTT. The encoded protein is CASSEMTSGWSGELFF. The full variable domain, its missing parts supplied by reference TRBV2 and TRBJ2-2, is EPEVTQTPSHQVTQMGQEVILRCVPISNHLYFYWYRQILGQKVEFLVSFYNNEISEKSEIFDDQFSVERPDGSNFTLKIRSTKLEDSAMYFCASSEMTSGWSGELFFGEGSRLTVL.

In this sample, this clone turned up once. V gene TRBV4-1 combines with J gene TRBJ1-2, with D hard to call. Germline V gene lookup returns CDR1 MGHRA and CDR2 YSYEKL. V lost 1 base, J lost 2 bases, and 11 bases lay in between. The length of the CDR3 is 15 residues. This CDR3 reads CASSQVWEVNYGYTF. Here the CDR3 DNA reads TGCGCCAGCAGCCAAGTATGGGAGGTAAACTATGGCTACACCTTC.

This chain uses TRBV6-5 with TRBJ2-3; TRBD1 or TRBD2 may be the D gene (5 bases each). V gave up 6 bases and J gave up 0 bases, with 7 bases separating them. The CDR3 loop spans 13 amino acids. Per germline, CDR1 MNHEY and CDR2 SVGAGI. The CDR3 loop reads CASRGVSTDTQYF. The CDR3 DNA follows: TGTGCCAGCAGGGGGGTCAGCACAGATACGCAGTATTTT.

This chain connects TRBV7-9 to TRBJ2-3; 11 nucleotides match TRBD2. Germline CDR1 is SEHNR and CDR2 is FQNEAQ (reference sequence). This CDR3 contains 16 residues. V dropped 1 base and J dropped 6; count of bases not matched to a gene: 6. This CDR3 reads CASSLGTSGSSDTQYF. The CDR3 bases are TGTGCCAGCAGCTTAGGTACTAGCGGGAGTTCGGATACGCAGTATTTT. Supplemented by reference TRBV7-9 and TRBJ2-3, the full variable domain reads DTGVSQNPRHKITKRGQNVTFRCDPISEHNRLYWYRQTLGQGPEFLTYFQNEAQLEKSRLLSDRFSAERPKGSFSTLEIQRTEQGDSAMYLCASSLGTSGSSDTQYFGPGTRLTVL.

The genes are TRBV5-6 and TRBJ2-3; D is perhaps TRBD1 or TRBD2 (5 bases each). Germline assignment: CDR1 SGHDT and CDR2 YYEEEE. Trimming took 5 bases from V and 3 from J, leaving 13 bases between them. The CDR3 totals 14 residues. CDR3 loop: CASSSGLETDTQYF. In DNA, the CDR3 is TGTGCCAGCAGTTCGGGGCTGGAGACAGATACGCAGTATTTT.

As to this clone: Additional DNA sequences in this sample encode the identical CDR3. V usage is TRBV5-4 and J usage is TRBJ2-5, with TRBD1 as a possible D gene (6 bases). The V gene's germline CDR1 is SGHNT and CDR2 YYREEE (reference sequence). The V gene lost 1 base and the J gene lost 4 bases, with 8 bases spanning the gap. The CDR3 runs 13 residues. The CDR3 region has the DNA TGTGCCAGCAGCTTGCAAGGGGGAGAGACCCAGTACTTC. Protein: CASSLQGGETQYF.

The chain combines TRBV2 with TRBJ1-6, with 9 bases aligning to TRBD1. This CDR3 comprises 18 residues. The germline V gene has CDR1 SNHLY and CDR2 FYNNEI. J lost 6 bases, V lost 2 bases, and 11 bases had no gene match. The CDR3 is CASSEQGQGEGANSPLHF. The CDR3 nucleotides read TGTGCCAGCAGTGAACAGGGACAGGGAGAAGGGGCTAATTCACCCCTCCACTTT.

This chain links TRBV7-6 with TRBJ2-1, with D unclear. V was trimmed by 5 bases and J by 8 bases, leaving 19 bases between them. Per germline, CDR1 SGHVS and CDR2 FNYEAQ. The CDR3 has 15 residues. The CDR3 bases are TGTGCCAGCAGCCGTACCGCGTTTGACCTCGATGAGCAGTTCTTC. Protein sequence: CASSRTAFDLDEQFF.

The chain combines TRBV29-1 with TRBJ2-3, with TRBD1 matching 11 bases. The CDR3 contains 13 residues. Germline V CDR1 and CDR2: SQVTM, ANQGSEA. V lost 7 bases and J lost 5; bases outside the gene matches: 5. CDR3 bases: TGCAGCGCCGGGACAGGGGGTGTAGATACGCAGTATTTT. Its translation is CSAGTGGVDTQYF.

J is TRBJ2-3 and V is TRBV7-9; D gene uncertain. Trimming left V 5 bases short and J 8 bases short, with 14 bases between. The CDR3 loop spans 13 amino acids. CDR1 is SEHNR and CDR2 is FQNEAQ in the germline V gene (reference sequence). The DNA of the CDR3 is TGTGCCAGCAGCCCCGATTTATCGGTTACGCAGTATTTT. It codes for CASSPDLSVTQYF.

This rearrangement joins TRBV2 to TRBJ2-3, with a tentative D call TRBD2 (5 bases). This CDR3 contains 15 residues. The ends were cut back, 2 bases at V and 0 bases at J, with 9 bases in the middle. Germline V gene sequence: CDR1 SNHLY, CDR2 FYNNEI. The CDR3 spells CASSELRTSTDTQYF. The DNA for the CDR3 is TGTGCCAGCAGTGAATTACGGACTAGCACAGATACGCAGTATTTT. Based on the CDR3 plus reference TRBV2 and TRBJ2-3, the full variable domain is EPEVTQTPSHQVTQMGQEVILRCVPISNHLYFYWYRQILGQKVEFLVSFYNNEISEKSEIFDDQFSVERPDGSNFTLKIRSTKLEDSAMYFCASSELRTSTDTQYFGPGTRLTVL.

In DNA form, the CDR3 reads TGTGCCACCTCCTCGGGCTACGAGCAGTACTTC. This encodes CATSSGYEQYF. V is TRBV6-5 and J is TRBJ2-7; no reliable D call. CDR1 MNHEY and CDR2 SVGAGI come from the germline V gene. The CDR3 sequence is 11 residues long. V gave up 10 bases and J gave up 3 bases, with 10 bases separating them.

J is TRBJ2-7 and V is TRBV2; 10 positions agree with TRBD1. The J segment lost 4 bases and the V segment lost 8 bases, leaving 5 bases of the junction unmatched. Germline-derived CDR1 and CDR2 are SNHLY and FYNNEI. The CDR3 length is 13 residues. The CDR3 is CASRQGAGYEQYF. The CDR3 DNA is TGTGCCAGCCGACAGGGGGCTGGGTACGAGCAGTACTTC.

V gene TRBV6-5 combines with J gene TRBJ2-2, with D tentatively TRBD1 (6 bases). V lost 0 bases to trimming and J lost 11 bases, with 13 bases between them. Germline V gene data show CDR1 as MNHEY and CDR2 as SVGAGI. The CDR3 runs 14 residues. The CDR3 DNA reads TGTGCCAGCAGTTACTCTCCCGGGACAATCGAGCTGTTTTTT. Its translation: CASSYSPGTIELFF.

V is TRBV10-1 and J is TRBJ2-7, with 9 bases identical to TRBD1. The trim removed 4 bases at V and 7 bases at J, leaving 8 bases unmatched. Germline CDR1 is WNHNN and CDR2 is SYGVQD (reference sequence). The CDR3 spans 14 residues. In DNA form, the CDR3 reads TGCGCCAGCAGTGCGACAGGGGGAACGGGAGAGCAGTACTTC. Amino acids: CASSATGGTGEQYF.

The chain recombines TRBV5-6 with TRBJ1-4; no definite D call. The CDR3 spans 15 residues. Trimming stripped 7 bases from V and 2 bases from J, with 15 bases between. Germline CDR1 and CDR2: SGHDT and YYEEEE. This chain's CDR3 is CASRTRGSTNEKLFF. The CDR3 DNA follows: TGTGCCAGCCGCACTCGGGGATCGACTAATGAAAAACTGTTTTTT. Full variable domain (outside the CDR3, taken from reference TRBV5-6 and TRBJ1-4): DAGVTQSPTHLIKTRGQQVTLRCSPKSGHDTVSWYQQALGQGPQFIFQYYEEEERQRGNFPDRFSGHQFPNYSSELNVNALLLGDSALYLCASRTRGSTNEKLFFGSGTQLSVL.